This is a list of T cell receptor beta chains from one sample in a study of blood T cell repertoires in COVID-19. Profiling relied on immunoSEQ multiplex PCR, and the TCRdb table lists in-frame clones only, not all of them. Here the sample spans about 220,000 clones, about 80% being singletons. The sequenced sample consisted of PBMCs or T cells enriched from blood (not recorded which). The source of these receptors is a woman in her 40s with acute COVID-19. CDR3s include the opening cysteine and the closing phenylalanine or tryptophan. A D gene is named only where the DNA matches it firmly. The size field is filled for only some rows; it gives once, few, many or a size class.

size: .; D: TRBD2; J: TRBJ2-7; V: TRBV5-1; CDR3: CASSLASPGLAGYEQYF; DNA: TGCGCCAGCAGCTTGGCCTCACCAGGACTAGCGGGGTACGAGCAGTACTTC
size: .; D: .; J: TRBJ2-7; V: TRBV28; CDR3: CASSLSSANYEQYF; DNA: TGTGCCAGCAGTTTATCTAGCGCCAACTACGAGCAGTACTTC
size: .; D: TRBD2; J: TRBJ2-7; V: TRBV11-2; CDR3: CASSRQTTSGYEQYF; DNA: TGTGCCAGCAGCCGCCAAACGACTAGCGGTTACGAGCAGTACTTC
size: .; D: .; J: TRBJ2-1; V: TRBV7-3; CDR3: CASSLGGQNEQFF; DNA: TGTGCCAGCAGCTTGGGGGGGCAGAATGAGCAGTTCTTC
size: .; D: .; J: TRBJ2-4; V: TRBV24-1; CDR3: CATSDSRQRGNIQYF; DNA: TGTGCCACCAGTGATTCCCGCCAACGAGGAAACATTCAGTACTTC
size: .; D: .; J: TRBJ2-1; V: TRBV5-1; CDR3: CASRKEGNEQFF; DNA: TGCGCCAGCAGAAAGGAGGGTAATGAGCAGTTCTTC
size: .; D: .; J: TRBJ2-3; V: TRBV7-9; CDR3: CASSKIGVDTQYF; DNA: TGTGCCAGCAGCAAAATAGGAGTGGATACGCAGTATTTT
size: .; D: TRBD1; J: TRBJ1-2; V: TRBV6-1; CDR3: CASSEGTGGWYGYTF; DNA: TGTGCCAGCAGTGAAGGGACAGGGGGGTGGTATGGCTACACCTTC
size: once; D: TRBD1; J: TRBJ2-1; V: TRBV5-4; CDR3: CASSARGRISNEQFF; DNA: TGTGCCAGCAGCGCTAGGGGGCGTATATCCAATGAGCAGTTCTTC
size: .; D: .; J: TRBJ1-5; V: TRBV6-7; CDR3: CASSYQGLSNQPQHF; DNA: TGTGCCAGCAGTTACCAGGGGTTGAGCAATCAGCCCCAGCATTTT
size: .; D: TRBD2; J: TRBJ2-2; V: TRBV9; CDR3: CASSSRTSGSIGELFF; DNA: TGTGCCAGCAGCTCAAGGACTAGCGGGAGTATCGGGGAGCTGTTTTTT
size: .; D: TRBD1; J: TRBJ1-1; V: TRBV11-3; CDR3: CASSLARTGEAFF; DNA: TGTGCCAGCAGCTTAGCTCGGACAGGTGAAGCTTTCTTT
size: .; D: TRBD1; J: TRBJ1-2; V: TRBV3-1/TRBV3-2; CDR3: CASSPGQGAIYYGYTF; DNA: TGTGCCAGCAGCCCCGGACAGGGGGCGATTTACTATGGCTACACCTTC
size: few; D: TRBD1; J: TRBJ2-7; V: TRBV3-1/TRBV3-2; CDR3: CASSQDQGQSYEQYF; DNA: TGTGCCAGCAGCCAAGATCAGGGACAGTCCTACGAGCAGTACTTC
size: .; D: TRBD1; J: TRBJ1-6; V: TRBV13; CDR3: CASSFGQGASPLHF; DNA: TGTGCCAGCAGCTTTGGACAGGGGGCTTCACCCCTCCACTTT
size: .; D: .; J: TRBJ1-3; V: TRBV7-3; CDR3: CASSAGVSGNTIYF; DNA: TGTGCCAGCAGCGCAGGGGTCTCTGGAAACACCATATATTTT
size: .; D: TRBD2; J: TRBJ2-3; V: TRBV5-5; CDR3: CASSFRTSGGSTDTQYF; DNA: TGTGCCAGCAGCTTTCGGACTAGCGGGGGGTCCACAGATACGCAGTATTTT
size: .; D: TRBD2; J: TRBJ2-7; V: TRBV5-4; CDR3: CASSLARGGDEQYF; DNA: TGTGCCAGCAGCTTGGCCCGGGGGGGGGACGAGCAGTACTTC
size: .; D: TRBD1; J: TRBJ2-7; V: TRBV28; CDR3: CASKFLTGGNEQYF; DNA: TGTGCCAGCAAATTCCTGACAGGGGGTAACGAGCAGTACTTC
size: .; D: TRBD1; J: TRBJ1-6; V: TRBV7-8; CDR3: CASSTLRGISYNSPLHF; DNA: TGTGCCAGCAGCACCCTCAGGGGGATCTCCTATAATTCACCCCTCCACTTT
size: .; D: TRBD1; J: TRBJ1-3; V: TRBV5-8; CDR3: CASSRGQGNTIYF; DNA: TGTGCCAGCAGCAGGGGACAGGGAAACACCATATATTTT
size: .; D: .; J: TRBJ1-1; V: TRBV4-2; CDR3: CASSQARGLGTEAFF; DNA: TGTGCCAGCAGCCAAGCTCGGGGGTTAGGAACTGAAGCTTTCTTT
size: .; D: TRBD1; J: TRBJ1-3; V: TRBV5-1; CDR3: CASSSGQGLSGNTIYF; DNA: TGCGCCAGCAGCTCAGGACAGGGTTTATCTGGAAACACCATATATTTT
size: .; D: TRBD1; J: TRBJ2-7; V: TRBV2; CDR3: CASTGQGYEQYF; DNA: TGTGCCAGCACCGGACAGGGCTACGAGCAGTACTTC
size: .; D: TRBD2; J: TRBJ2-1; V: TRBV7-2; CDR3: CASSLESGRGNEQFF; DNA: TGTGCCAGCAGCTTAGAAAGCGGGAGAGGCAATGAGCAGTTCTTC
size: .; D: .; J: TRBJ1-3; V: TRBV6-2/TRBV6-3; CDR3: CASSYLSSGNTIYF; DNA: TGTGCCAGCAGTTACCTGTCGAGTGGAAACACCATATATTTT
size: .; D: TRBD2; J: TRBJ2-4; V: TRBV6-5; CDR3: CASRRTLSGGDIQYF; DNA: TGTGCCAGCAGACGGACCCTAAGCGGGGGAGACATTCAGTACTTC
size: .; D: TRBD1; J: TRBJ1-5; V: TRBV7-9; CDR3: CASSPGQGIGPQHF; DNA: TGTGCCAGCAGCCCGGGACAGGGGATTGGGCCCCAGCATTTT
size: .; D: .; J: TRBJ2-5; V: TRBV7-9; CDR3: CASSLENIETQYF; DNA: TGTGCCAGCAGCTTAGAAAACATAGAGACCCAGTACTTC